These T cell receptor beta chains were read from a single sample in a study of blood T cell repertoires in COVID-19. Produced via immunoSEQ multiplex PCR; TCRdb's table is partial and in-frame only. The sample carries roughly 71,000 clones, around 90% recorded once. The sequencing input was peripheral blood. These receptors were taken from a man aged 50-60 years with acute or convalescent COVID-19. Each CDR3 is given with its conserved first and last residue. A D gene is named only where the DNA matches it firmly. The size of a clone is reported for some rows only, either as once, few or many, or as a class for expanded clones.

cdr3_aa: CASSLALAGLPEQYF; cdr3_nt: TGTGCCAGCAGCTTAGCGCTGGCAGGCCTACCCGAGCAGTACTTC; j_call: TRBJ2-7; v_call: TRBV7-9; clone_size: -; d_call: -
cdr3_aa: CASSLEAGLATALTDTQYF; cdr3_nt: TGTGCCAGCAGCTTAGAAGCCGGACTAGCGACGGCATTGACAGATACGCAGTATTTT; j_call: TRBJ2-3; v_call: TRBV7-8; clone_size: -; d_call: TRBD2
cdr3_aa: CAISPGQPTNEKLFF; cdr3_nt: TGTGCCATCAGCCCAGGCCAGCCAACTAATGAAAAACTGTTTTTT; j_call: TRBJ1-4; v_call: TRBV10-3; clone_size: -; d_call: -
cdr3_aa: CASSQLAGSSTDTQYF; cdr3_nt: TGTGCCAGCAGTCAACTAGCGGGGTCCAGCACAGATACGCAGTATTTT; j_call: TRBJ2-3; v_call: TRBV25-1; clone_size: -; d_call: TRBD2
cdr3_aa: CATDNGQLYGYTF; cdr3_nt: TGTGCCACCGATAACGGACAGCTATATGGCTACACCTTC; j_call: TRBJ1-2; v_call: TRBV19; clone_size: -; d_call: -
cdr3_aa: CSASHRRDRGFKKSYEQYF; cdr3_nt: TGCAGTGCTAGTCATAGGCGGGACAGGGGATTTAAGAAGTCTTACGAGCAGTACTTC; j_call: TRBJ2-7; v_call: TRBV20-1; clone_size: -; d_call: TRBD1
cdr3_aa: CASSLDGTGGTDTQYF; cdr3_nt: TGTGCCAGCAGCTTGGACGGGACAGGGGGAACAGATACGCAGTATTTT; j_call: TRBJ2-3; v_call: TRBV5-4; clone_size: -; d_call: TRBD1
cdr3_aa: CASSLSGLAGANVLTF; cdr3_nt: TGTGCCAGCAGTTTATCGGGCCTGGCAGGGGCCAACGTCCTGACTTTC; j_call: TRBJ2-6; v_call: TRBV27; clone_size: -; d_call: -
cdr3_aa: CASSPVAGASSYEQYF; cdr3_nt: TGTGCCAGCAGTCCGGTAGCGGGGGCCAGCTCCTACGAGCAGTACTTC; j_call: TRBJ2-7; v_call: TRBV9; clone_size: -; d_call: TRBD2
cdr3_aa: CASSIEGTSGFYEQYF; cdr3_nt: TGTGCCAGTAGTATAGAGGGGACTAGCGGGTTCTACGAGCAGTACTTC; j_call: TRBJ2-7; v_call: TRBV19; clone_size: -; d_call: TRBD2
cdr3_aa: CASSEALGPLF; cdr3_nt: TGTGCCAGCAGTGAAGCGCTTGGGCCGCTCTTT; j_call: TRBJ1-1; v_call: TRBV2; clone_size: few; d_call: -
cdr3_aa: CASSVAGRGRTGELFF; cdr3_nt: TGTGCCAGCAGCGTAGCTGGTAGGGGGCGCACCGGGGAGCTGTTTTTT; j_call: TRBJ2-2; v_call: TRBV9; clone_size: -; d_call: TRBD1
cdr3_aa: CAISKQGAQPEAFF; cdr3_nt: TGTGCCATCAGCAAACAGGGGGCGCAACCTGAAGCTTTCTTT; j_call: TRBJ1-1; v_call: TRBV10-3; clone_size: once; d_call: TRBD1
cdr3_aa: CASSQQGASYNEQFF; cdr3_nt: TGTGCCAGCAGCCAACAGGGGGCGTCCTACAATGAGCAGTTCTTC; j_call: TRBJ2-1; v_call: TRBV5-6; clone_size: -; d_call: TRBD1
cdr3_aa: CASSPPRGLEQFF; cdr3_nt: TGTGCCAGCTCACCACCCAGGGGGCTGGAGCAGTTCTTC; j_call: TRBJ2-1; v_call: TRBV18; clone_size: -; d_call: TRBD1
cdr3_aa: CASSIDRETYEQYF; cdr3_nt: TGTGCCAGTAGTATAGATCGGGAGACCTACGAGCAGTACTTC; j_call: TRBJ2-7; v_call: TRBV19; clone_size: -; d_call: -
cdr3_aa: CASSQEWDSSNYGYTF; cdr3_nt: TGTGCCAGCAGCCAAGAGTGGGACAGCTCTAACTATGGCTACACCTTC; j_call: TRBJ1-2; v_call: TRBV3-1/TRBV3-2; clone_size: -; d_call: TRBD1
cdr3_aa: CASSTGARGSTDTQYF; cdr3_nt: TGCGCCAGCAGTACAGGGGCGCGGGGTTCCACAGATACGCAGTATTTT; j_call: TRBJ2-3; v_call: TRBV5-1; clone_size: few; d_call: -
cdr3_aa: CASSFTGSENTEAFF; cdr3_nt: TGTGCCAGCAGCTTTACAGGGTCGGAGAACACTGAAGCTTTCTTT; j_call: TRBJ1-1; v_call: TRBV7-2; clone_size: -; d_call: -
cdr3_aa: CASSLADWARFSGANVLTF; cdr3_nt: TGTGCCAGCAGCTTAGCGGATTGGGCACGATTCTCTGGGGCCAACGTCCTGACTTTC; j_call: TRBJ2-6; v_call: TRBV7-9; clone_size: -; d_call: -
cdr3_aa: CASSLQGQTQYF; cdr3_nt: TGTGCCAGCAGTTTACAGGGGCAGACCCAGTACTTC; j_call: TRBJ2-5; v_call: TRBV12-3/TRBV12-4; clone_size: -; d_call: -
cdr3_aa: CAISEGARNQPQHF; cdr3_nt: TGTGCCATCAGTGAGGGGGCTAGGAATCAGCCCCAGCATTTT; j_call: TRBJ1-5; v_call: TRBV10-3; clone_size: -; d_call: -
cdr3_aa: CASSLSTEAFF; cdr3_nt: TGTGCCAGCAGTCTTTCCACTGAAGCTTTCTTT; j_call: TRBJ1-1; v_call: TRBV25-1; clone_size: -; d_call: -
cdr3_aa: CASSEVSGGEQYF; cdr3_nt: TGTGCCAGCAGTGAAGTGTCAGGGGGAGAGCAGTACTTC; j_call: TRBJ2-7; v_call: TRBV6-1; clone_size: once; d_call: TRBD1
cdr3_aa: CASSLGSSYEQYF; cdr3_nt: TGTGCCAGCAGTTTGGGCAGCTCCTACGAGCAGTACTTC; j_call: TRBJ2-7; v_call: TRBV12-3/TRBV12-4; clone_size: -; d_call: -
cdr3_aa: CASSLGSAGNTIYF; cdr3_nt: TGCGCCAGCAGCTTGGGCTCGGCTGGAAACACCATATATTTT; j_call: TRBJ1-3; v_call: TRBV5-1; clone_size: -; d_call: -
cdr3_aa: CASSYWAQETQYF; cdr3_nt: TGTGCCAGCAGTTACTGGGCTCAAGAGACCCAGTACTTC; j_call: TRBJ2-5; v_call: TRBV6-2/TRBV6-3; clone_size: once; d_call: -
cdr3_aa: CASSLRGSDNEQFF; cdr3_nt: TGTGCCAGCAGTTTACGAGGAAGCGACAATGAGCAGTTCTTC; j_call: TRBJ2-1; v_call: TRBV27; clone_size: -; d_call: -
cdr3_aa: CASSLEPGSPLHF; cdr3_nt: TGTGCCAGCAGCTTAGAGCCAGGATCACCCCTCCACTTT; j_call: TRBJ1-6; v_call: TRBV11-2; clone_size: -; d_call: -
cdr3_aa: CASSLAQSGGRGYTF; cdr3_nt: TGCGCCAGCAGCTTGGCACAGTCGGGGGGCCGGGGCTACACCTTC; j_call: TRBJ1-2; v_call: TRBV5-1; clone_size: -; d_call: -
cdr3_aa: CAWSRLAGSTDTQYF; cdr3_nt: TGTGCCTGGAGTCGACTAGCGGGGAGCACAGATACGCAGTATTTT; j_call: TRBJ2-3; v_call: TRBV30; clone_size: -; d_call: TRBD2
cdr3_aa: CASSYSSGNTIYF; cdr3_nt: TGTGCCAGCAGTTACTCGAGTGGAAACACCATATATTTT; j_call: TRBJ1-3; v_call: TRBV6-5; clone_size: -; d_call: -
cdr3_aa: CSGQRNTEAFF; cdr3_nt: TGCAGTGGACAGAGGAACACTGAAGCTTTCTTT; j_call: TRBJ1-1; v_call: TRBV20-1; clone_size: -; d_call: -
cdr3_aa: CASSEGAGENEKLFF; cdr3_nt: TGTGCCAGCAGTGAGGGGGCAGGGGAGAATGAAAAACTGTTTTTT; j_call: TRBJ1-4; v_call: TRBV25-1; clone_size: -; d_call: -
cdr3_aa: CASSQDPYGAKNIQYF; cdr3_nt: TGTGCCAGCAGCCAAGATCCCTACGGGGCCAAAAACATTCAGTACTTC; j_call: TRBJ2-4; v_call: TRBV4-2; clone_size: -; d_call: -
cdr3_aa: CASSQAGGRSETQYF; cdr3_nt: TGTGCCAGCAGCCAAGCGGGGGGGCGTTCGGAGACCCAGTACTTC; j_call: TRBJ2-5; v_call: TRBV3-1/TRBV3-2; clone_size: -; d_call: TRBD2
cdr3_aa: CSVRTGFNQPQHF; cdr3_nt: TGCAGCGTTCGGACAGGGTTTAATCAGCCCCAGCATTTT; j_call: TRBJ1-5; v_call: TRBV29-1; clone_size: -; d_call: TRBD1
cdr3_aa: CASSYRRTGVDGYTF; cdr3_nt: TGTGCCAGCAGCTATAGACGGACAGGGGTGGATGGCTACACCTTC; j_call: TRBJ1-2; v_call: TRBV7-9; clone_size: -; d_call: TRBD1
cdr3_aa: CASSYSGTGGYGYTF; cdr3_nt: TGTGCCAGCAGTTACTCAGGGACAGGAGGCTATGGCTACACCTTC; j_call: TRBJ1-2; v_call: TRBV6-5; clone_size: -; d_call: TRBD1
cdr3_aa: CASSHLSRGSEAFF; cdr3_nt: TGTGCCAGCAGCCATCTATCCCGGGGGTCTGAAGCTTTCTTT; j_call: TRBJ1-1; v_call: TRBV3-1/TRBV3-2; clone_size: -; d_call: -
cdr3_aa: CASSGEERGGYEQYF; cdr3_nt: TGTGCCAGCAGCGGAGAGGAGCGGGGGGGCTACGAGCAGTACTTC; j_call: TRBJ2-7; v_call: TRBV9; clone_size: medium-sized; d_call: TRBD2
cdr3_aa: CASSAAGLRDEQYF; cdr3_nt: TGCGCCAGCAGCGCGGCGGGGTTAAGAGACGAGCAGTACTTC; j_call: TRBJ2-7; v_call: TRBV4-1; clone_size: -; d_call: -
cdr3_aa: CASSAWTGGLADEKLFF; cdr3_nt: TGTGCCAGTAGCGCATGGACAGGGGGCCTAGCGGATGAAAAACTGTTTTTT; j_call: TRBJ1-4; v_call: TRBV19; clone_size: -; d_call: TRBD1
cdr3_aa: CASSLAGPMNTEAFF; cdr3_nt: TGCGCCAGCAGCTTGGCTGGCCCGATGAACACTGAAGCTTTCTTT; j_call: TRBJ1-1; v_call: TRBV5-1; clone_size: -; d_call: -
cdr3_aa: CASSQDDGRGLGYGYTF; cdr3_nt: TGTGCCAGCAGCCAAGATGACGGCAGGGGGCTTGGGTATGGCTACACCTTC; j_call: TRBJ1-2; v_call: TRBV4-2; clone_size: -; d_call: TRBD1
cdr3_aa: CASSEPPGPLFF; cdr3_nt: TGTGCCAGCAGTGAACCCCCAGGGCCACTGTTTTTT; j_call: TRBJ1-4; v_call: TRBV6-1; clone_size: -; d_call: -
cdr3_aa: CASSTQGQGANQPQHF; cdr3_nt: TGTGCCAGTAGTACCCAAGGACAGGGGGCCAATCAGCCCCAGCATTTT; j_call: TRBJ1-5; v_call: TRBV19; clone_size: -; d_call: TRBD1
cdr3_aa: CASSLGANSPLHF; cdr3_nt: TGTGCCAGCAGCTTAGGGGCGAATTCACCCCTCCACTTT; j_call: TRBJ1-6; v_call: TRBV7-8; clone_size: -; d_call: -
cdr3_aa: CASTDRDRVYGYTF; cdr3_nt: TGTGCCAGCACCGACCGGGACAGGGTTTATGGCTACACCTTC; j_call: TRBJ1-2; v_call: TRBV6-5; clone_size: once; d_call: TRBD1
cdr3_aa: CASSQTGTGNTIYF; cdr3_nt: TGCGCCAGCAGTCAAACAGGGACTGGAAACACCATATATTTT; j_call: TRBJ1-3; v_call: TRBV5-1; clone_size: -; d_call: -
cdr3_aa: CASSEVQSYNEKLFF; cdr3_nt: TGTGCCAGCAGTGAAGTACAGTCCTATAATGAAAAACTGTTTTTT; j_call: TRBJ1-4; v_call: TRBV25-1; clone_size: -; d_call: -
cdr3_aa: CASSPRESSEAFF; cdr3_nt: TGTGCCAGCTCACCCCGGGAGAGCTCTGAAGCTTTCTTT; j_call: TRBJ1-1; v_call: TRBV18; clone_size: -; d_call: -
cdr3_aa: CASSQGTGANYEQYF; cdr3_nt: TGTGCCAGCAGCCAGGGTACAGGAGCCAACTACGAGCAGTACTTC; j_call: TRBJ2-7; v_call: TRBV9; clone_size: -; d_call: -